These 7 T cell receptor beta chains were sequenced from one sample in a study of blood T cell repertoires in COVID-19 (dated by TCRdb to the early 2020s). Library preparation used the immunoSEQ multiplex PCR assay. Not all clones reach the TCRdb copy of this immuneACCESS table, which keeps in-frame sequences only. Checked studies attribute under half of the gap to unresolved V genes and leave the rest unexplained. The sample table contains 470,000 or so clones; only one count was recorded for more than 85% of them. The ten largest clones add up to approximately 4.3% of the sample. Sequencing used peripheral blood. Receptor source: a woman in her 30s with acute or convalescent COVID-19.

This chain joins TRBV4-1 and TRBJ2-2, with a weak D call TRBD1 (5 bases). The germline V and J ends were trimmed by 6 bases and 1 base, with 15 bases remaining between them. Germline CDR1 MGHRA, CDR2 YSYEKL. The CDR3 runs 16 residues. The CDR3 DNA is TGCGCCAGCAGTACGACAGCTTTTTTGAACACCGGGGAGCTGTTTTTT. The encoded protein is CASSTTAFLNTGELFF.

CDR3 coding DNA: TGTGCCAGCACCCGCCAGGGGATCTATGGCTACACCTTC. Translating it yields CASTRQGIYGYTF. The chain combines TRBV6-5 with TRBJ1-2; D possibly corresponds to TRBD1 (6 bases). The CDR3 has 13 amino acids. Trimming shortened V by 7 bases and J by 4 bases, and 13 bases separated the two germline ends. Germline V CDR1 and CDR2: MNHEY, SVGAGI.

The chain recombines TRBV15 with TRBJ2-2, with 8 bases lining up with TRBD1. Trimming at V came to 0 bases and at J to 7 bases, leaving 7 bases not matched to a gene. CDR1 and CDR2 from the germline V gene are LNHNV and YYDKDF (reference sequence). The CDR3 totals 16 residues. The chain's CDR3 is CATSREGRGPIGELFF. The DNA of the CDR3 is TGTGCCACCAGCAGAGAGGGCAGGGGGCCGATCGGGGAGCTGTTTTTT.

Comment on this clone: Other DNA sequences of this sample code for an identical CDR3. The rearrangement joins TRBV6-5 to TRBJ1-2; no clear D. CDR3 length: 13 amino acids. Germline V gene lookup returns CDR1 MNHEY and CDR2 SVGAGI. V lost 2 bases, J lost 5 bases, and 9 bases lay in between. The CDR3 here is CASSYSRGYGYTF. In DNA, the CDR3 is TGTGCCAGCAGTTACAGTCGGGGTTATGGCTACACCTTC.

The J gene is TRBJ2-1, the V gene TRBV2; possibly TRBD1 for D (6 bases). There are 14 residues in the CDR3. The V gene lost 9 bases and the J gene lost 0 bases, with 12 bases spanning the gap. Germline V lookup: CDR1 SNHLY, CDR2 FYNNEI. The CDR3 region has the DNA TGTGCCAGGACCAGACAGGACTCCTACAATGAGCAGTTCTTC. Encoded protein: CARTRQDSYNEQFF. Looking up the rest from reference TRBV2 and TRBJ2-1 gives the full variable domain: EPEVTQTPSHQVTQMGQEVILRCVPISNHLYFYWYRQILGQKVEFLVSFYNNEISEKSEIFDDQFSVERPDGSNFTLKIRSTKLEDSAMYFCARTRQDSYNEQFFGPGTRLTVL.

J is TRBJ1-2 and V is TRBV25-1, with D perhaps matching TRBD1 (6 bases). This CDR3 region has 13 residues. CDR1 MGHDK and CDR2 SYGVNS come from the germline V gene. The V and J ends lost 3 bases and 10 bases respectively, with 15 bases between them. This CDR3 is CASSESGQIDYTF. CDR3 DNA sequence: TGTGCCAGCAGTGAGTCGGGACAAATCGACTACACCTTC.

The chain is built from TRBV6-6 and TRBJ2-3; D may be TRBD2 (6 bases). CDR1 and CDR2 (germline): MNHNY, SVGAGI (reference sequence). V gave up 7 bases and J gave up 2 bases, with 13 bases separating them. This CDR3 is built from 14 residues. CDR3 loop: CASTLGTVTDTQYF. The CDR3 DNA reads TGTGCCAGCACCCTAGGGACTGTCACAGATACGCAGTATTTT.